These 20 T cell receptor beta chains were all obtained from the same sample, sequenced in a study of metastatic and nonmetastatic thyroid tumors. Patients had received no treatment of any kind before thyroid surgery. TCRdb reanalyzed the PCR reads with MiXCR. In the table there are some 15,000 clones, about a quarter of which are singletons. The sample was tumor tissue. The receptors shown here come from a female donor with papillary thyroid cancer or a benign thyroid nodule (not recorded which). Some clones in this sample may be carry-over from other donors' samples.

This clone was seen more than once but under ten times. The chain links TRBV27 to TRBJ2-1; TRBD1 might be the D (6 bases). This CDR3 contains 13 residues. Looked up from germline, CDR1 is MNHEY and CDR2 is SMNVEV (reference sequence). Trimming removed 2 bases from V and 11 bases from J, with 13 bases in between. The CDR3 reads CASSLPGHNKQFF. The CDR3 region has the DNA TGTGCCAGCAGTTTACCGGGACACAACAAGCAGTTCTTC.

This clone was counted between two and nine times. V gene TRBV6-2 or TRBV6-3 combines with J gene TRBJ2-7; D is unclear. Germline V gene data show CDR1 as MNHEY and CDR2 as SVGEGT. V was pared by 4 bases and J by 6 bases, with 16 bases between. The CDR3 covers 14 residues. CDR3 protein: CASSFATPDFEQYF. The CDR3 coding sequence is TGTGCCAGCAGTTTCGCGACCCCCGACTTCGAGCAGTACTTC.

This clone was counted at least ten times. The rearrangement links TRBV7-9 to TRBJ1-2; no clear D. The CDR3 spans 13 residues. Trimming cost V 1 base and J 4 bases, with 7 bases left between them. In germline, CDR1 is SEHNR, CDR2 FQNEAQ (reference sequence). The CDR3 sequence is CASSLDTSYGYTF. The CDR3 coding sequence is TGTGCCAGCAGCTTAGACACTTCCTATGGCTACACCTTC.

This clone was seen only a few times. This chain links TRBV11-2 with TRBJ2-3; weak D call: TRBD1 (5 bases). The CDR3 is 14 residues long. Trimming removed 6 bases at V and 0 bases at J, with 10 bases between. Germline CDR1 and CDR2: SGHAT and FQNNGV. The CDR3 loop reads CASRGQRSTDTQYF. The CDR3 nucleotides read TGTGCCAGCAGGGGGCAAAGGAGCACAGATACGCAGTATTTT.

The chain employs TRBV30 and TRBJ1-2; D may be TRBD1 (5 bases). The CDR3 contains 14 residues. Germline-derived CDR1 and CDR2 are GTSNPN and SVGIG (reference sequence). Trimming took off 1 base at V and 1 base at J, with 10 bases between the two ends. The CDR3 nucleotides read TGTGCCTGGAGTGGGGGACTGGGTAACTATGGCTACACCTTC. Protein: CAWSGGLGNYGYTF.

This clone appeared many times. The chain combines TRBV18 with TRBJ2-5, with D possibly being TRBD2 (5 bases). The CDR3 totals 11 residues. Germline assignment: CDR1 KGHSH and CDR2 LQKENI. With 3 bases removed from V and 9 bases from J, the gap between germline ends came to 8 bases. The CDR3 loop reads CASSPAGAQYF. The CDR3 DNA follows: TGTGCCAGCTCACCCGCCGGGGCCCAGTACTTC.

This chain links TRBV28 with TRBJ1-2; 9 nucleotides agree with TRBD1. The CDR3 covers 15 residues. V trimming: 6 bases; J trimming: 5 bases; junction bases outside the gene matches: 10. The germline gives CDR1 MDHEN, CDR2 SYDVKM. CDR3 DNA sequence: TGTGCCAGCAGGCCCGGGACAGGGCACCTGTATGGCTACACCTTC. This codes for CASRPGTGHLYGYTF.

The V gene is TRBV11-2, the J gene TRBJ2-3; 7 bases map to TRBD2. The CDR3 is 17 residues long. Looked up from germline, CDR1 is SGHAT and CDR2 is FQNNGV. V dropped 6 bases and J dropped 1; count of bases not matched to a gene: 13. This CDR3 reads CASSYPLAGDRTDTQYF. The CDR3 DNA sequence: TGTGCCAGCAGTTATCCCCTTGCGGGAGATCGCACAGATACGCAGTATTTT.

This clone is medium-sized in the sample. This chain links TRBV11-2 with TRBJ1-6, with D unresolved. Germline V gene lookup returns CDR1 SGHAT and CDR2 FQNNGV. CDR3 length: 15 amino acids. Trimming took off 0 bases at V and 10 bases at J, with 13 bases between the two ends. In DNA, the CDR3 is TGTGCCAGCAGCTTAGAGCCGGGATTTCGGTCACCCCTCCACTTT. It translates to CASSLEPGFRSPLHF.

This clone was seen ten or more times. The rearrangement links TRBV19 to TRBJ1-5, with TRBD1 matching over 7 bases. V was pared by 2 bases and J by 7 bases, with 11 bases of the junction left unmatched. This CDR3 region has 16 residues. Germline V lookup: CDR1 LNHDA, CDR2 SQIVND (reference sequence). The CDR3 bases are TGTGCCAGTAGTATACCGGACGGGACAGTTTACCAGCCCCAGCATTTT. Protein sequence: CASSIPDGTVYQPQHF.

Many counts were recorded for this clone. The chain has TRBV9 and TRBJ1-4, with a tentative D call TRBD1 (6 bases). Trimming shortened V by 3 bases and J by 7 bases, and 16 bases separated the two germline ends. The CDR3 spans 15 residues. The V gene's germline CDR1 is SGDLS and CDR2 YYNGEE. CDR3 coding DNA: TGTGCCAGCAGCGGAACCGGGACAATAGTTGAAAAACTGTTTTTT. As protein: CASSGTGTIVEKLFF.

This clone was observed at least ten times. The rearrangement links TRBV20-1 to TRBJ1-2; 8 positions agree with TRBD1. Losses at the gene ends were 1 base for V and 8 bases for J; bases not matched to a gene: 9. Germline CDR1 reads DFQATT; CDR2 reads SNEGSKA (reference sequence). The CDR3 consists of 14 residues. CDR3 sequence reads: CSARVIAGGWGYTF. CDR3 sequence (DNA): TGCAGTGCTAGAGTAATAGCAGGGGGCTGGGGCTACACCTTC.

At least ten counts were recorded for this clone. Distinct nucleotide sequences in the sample also encode this CDR3. The rearrangement joins TRBV9 to TRBJ1-5; D perhaps matches TRBD1 (5 bases). The germline gives CDR1 SGDLS, CDR2 YYNGEE. The CDR3 sequence is 14 residues long. Deletions cut 4 bases from V and 4 bases from J, with 12 bases between. The CDR3 DNA follows: TGTGCCAGCAGCCAGGGACCGCCTAATCAGCCCCAGCATTTT. As protein: CASSQGPPNQPQHF.

This clone was counted at least ten times. V gene TRBV24-1 combines with J gene TRBJ2-7, with 9 bases identical to TRBD1. With 2 bases clipped from V and 0 bases from J, the junction kept 7 bases outside the gene matches. The CDR3 runs to 17 residues. Germline lookup yields CDR1 KGHDR and CDR2 SFDVKD. The CDR3 sequence is CATSDSPGQGSSYEQYF. The CDR3 DNA reads as TGTGCCACCAGTGATTCGCCGGGACAGGGAAGCTCCTACGAGCAGTACTTC.

In its sample, this clone ranks as medium-sized (0.01 to 0.1%). The chain uses TRBV29-1 and TRBJ2-5, with TRBD1 matching over 7 bases. The CDR3 contains 14 residues. The V gene's germline CDR1 is SQVTM and CDR2 ANQGSEA. With 4 bases clipped from V and 4 bases from J, the junction kept 9 bases outside the gene matches. CDR3 protein: CSVVGAAGGETQYF. For the CDR3, the DNA is TGCAGCGTTGTCGGGGCGGCAGGGGGAGAGACCCAGTACTTC.

This clone was detected many times. The CDR3 here is CASSPAGGPDTQYF. The CDR3 DNA follows: TGTGCCAGCAGCCCAGCGGGAGGGCCAGATACGCAGTATTTT. The chain is built from TRBV6-2 or TRBV6-3 and TRBJ2-3; 10 bases map to TRBD2. With 6 bases clipped from V and 4 bases from J, the junction kept 4 bases outside the gene matches. The CDR3 consists of 14 residues. The germline gives CDR1 MNHEY, CDR2 SVGEGT.

V usage is TRBV27 and J usage is TRBJ2-7; perhaps D is TRBD1 or TRBD2 (5 bases each). V was trimmed by 8 bases and J by 1 base, leaving 18 bases between them. The germline V gene has CDR1 MNHEY and CDR2 SMNVEV (reference sequence). CDR3 size: 15 residues. The DNA of the CDR3 is TGTGCCAGCGGTTCGGGACCAGCCAAATCCTACGAGCAGTACTTC. Its translation: CASGSGPAKSYEQYF.

In the case of this clone: Sequence at one end of the junction differs from germline and may be a read error. The chain uses TRBV4-1 and TRBJ1-3; D is uncertain. The length of the CDR3 is 15 residues. Germline V lookup: CDR1 MGHRA, CDR2 YSYEKL. CDR3 protein: CTSSGLGDSGNTIYF. CDR3 bases: TGCACCAGCAGCGGACTGGGTGACTCTGGAAACACCATATATTTT.

This clone has just one count. J is TRBJ2-5 and V is TRBV3-1, with TRBD2 matching 8 bases. CDR3 length: 16 amino acids. J lost 4 bases, V lost 7 bases, and 14 bases had no gene match. Germline V CDR1 and CDR2: LGHDT, YNNKEL (reference sequence). The CDR3 DNA reads as TGTGCCAGCATCCAGACGGTAGCGGGATCGGGAGAGACCCAGTACTTC. Residues: CASIQTVAGSGETQYF.

The V call is TRBV6-2 or TRBV6-3, the J call TRBJ1-2, with D possibly matching TRBD1 (5 bases). The CDR3 is made up of 15 amino acids. V was trimmed by 2 bases and J by 0 bases, leaving 10 bases between them. Germline CDR1 is MNHEY and CDR2 is SVGEGT. CDR3 region: CASSYPTGANYGYTF. In nucleotides, the CDR3 is TGTGCCAGCAGTTACCCGACGGGGGCTAACTATGGCTACACCTTC.